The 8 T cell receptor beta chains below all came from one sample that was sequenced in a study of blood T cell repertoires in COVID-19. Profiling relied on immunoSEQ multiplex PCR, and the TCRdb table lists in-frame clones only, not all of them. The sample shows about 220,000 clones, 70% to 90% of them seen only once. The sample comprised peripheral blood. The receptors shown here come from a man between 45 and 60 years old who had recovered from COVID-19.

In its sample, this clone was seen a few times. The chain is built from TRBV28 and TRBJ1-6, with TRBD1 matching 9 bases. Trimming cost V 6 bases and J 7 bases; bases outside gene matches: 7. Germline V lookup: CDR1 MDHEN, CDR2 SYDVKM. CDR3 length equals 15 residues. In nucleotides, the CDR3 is TGTGCCAGCAGGGGACAGGGCCCGGGGAATTCACCCCTCCACTTT. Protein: CASRGQGPGNSPLHF.

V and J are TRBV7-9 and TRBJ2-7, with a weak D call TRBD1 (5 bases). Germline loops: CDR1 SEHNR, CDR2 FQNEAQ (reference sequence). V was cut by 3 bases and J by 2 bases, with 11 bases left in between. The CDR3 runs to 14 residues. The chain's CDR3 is CASSFVGDTYEQYF. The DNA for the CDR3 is TGTGCCAGCAGCTTCGTAGGGGATACCTACGAGCAGTACTTC. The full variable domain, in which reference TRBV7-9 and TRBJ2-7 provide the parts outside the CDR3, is DTGVSQNPRHKITKRGQNVTFRCDPISEHNRLYWYRQTLGQGPEFLTYFQNEAQLEKSRLLSDRFSAERPKGSFSTLEIQRTEQGDSAMYLCASSFVGDTYEQYFGPGTRLTVT.

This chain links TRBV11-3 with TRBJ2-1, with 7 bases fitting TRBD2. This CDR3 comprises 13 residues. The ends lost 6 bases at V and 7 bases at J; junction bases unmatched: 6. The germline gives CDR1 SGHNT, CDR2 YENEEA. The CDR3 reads CASRGGSSNEQFF. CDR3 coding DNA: TGTGCCAGCAGGGGCGGGAGCTCGAATGAGCAGTTCTTC. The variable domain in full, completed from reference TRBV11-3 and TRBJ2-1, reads EAGVVQSPRYKIIEKKQPVAFWCNPISGHNTLYWYLQNLGQGPELLIRYENEEAVDDSQLPKDRFSAERLKGVDSTLKIQPAELGDSAVYLCASRGGSSNEQFFGPGTRLTVL.

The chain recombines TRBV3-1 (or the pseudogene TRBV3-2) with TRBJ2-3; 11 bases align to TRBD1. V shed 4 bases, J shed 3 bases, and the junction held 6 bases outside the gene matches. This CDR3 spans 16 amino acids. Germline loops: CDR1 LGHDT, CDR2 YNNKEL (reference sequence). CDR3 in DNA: TGTGCCAGCAGCCCGTGGACAGGGGGCAGAACAGATACGCAGTATTTT. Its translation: CASSPWTGGRTDTQYF.

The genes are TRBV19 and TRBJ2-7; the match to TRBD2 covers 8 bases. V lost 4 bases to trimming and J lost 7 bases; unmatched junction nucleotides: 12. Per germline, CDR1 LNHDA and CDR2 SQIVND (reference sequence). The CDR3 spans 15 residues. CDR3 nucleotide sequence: TGTGCCAGTAGTAAGGCGGCTAGCGGGCGCGGGGAGCAGTACTTC. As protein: CASSKAASGRGEQYF.

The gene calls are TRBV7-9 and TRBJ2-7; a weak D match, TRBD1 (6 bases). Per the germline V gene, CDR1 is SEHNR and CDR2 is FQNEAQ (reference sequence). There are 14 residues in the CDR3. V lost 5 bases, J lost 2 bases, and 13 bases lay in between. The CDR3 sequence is CASSPRGTPYEQYF. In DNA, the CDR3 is TGTGCCAGCAGCCCCAGGGGAACCCCCTACGAGCAGTACTTC.

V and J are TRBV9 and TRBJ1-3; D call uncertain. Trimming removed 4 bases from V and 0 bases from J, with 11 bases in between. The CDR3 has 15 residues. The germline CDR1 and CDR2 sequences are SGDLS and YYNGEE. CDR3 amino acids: CASSPLSSSGNTIYF. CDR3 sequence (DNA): TGTGCCAGCAGCCCTCTCTCCAGCTCTGGAAACACCATATATTTT.

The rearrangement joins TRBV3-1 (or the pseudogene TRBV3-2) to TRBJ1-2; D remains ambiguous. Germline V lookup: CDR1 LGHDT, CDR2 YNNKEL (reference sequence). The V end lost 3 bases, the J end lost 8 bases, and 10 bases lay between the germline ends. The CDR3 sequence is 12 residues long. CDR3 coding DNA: TGTGCCAGCAGCCAGATAATGAGAGGCTACACCTTC. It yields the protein CASSQIMRGYTF.